The 14 T cell receptor beta chains given below trace back to one sample, sequenced in a study of shared clonotypes between healthy human individuals. Repertoires were generated with immunoSEQ multiplex PCR, while TCRdb's copy carries only in-frame clones and drops some. Here the sample spans 85,000 to 100,000 clones, almost 70% being singletons. Material: memory CD8+ T cells sorted from blood. Specified subset: CD45RO+ cells pooled with CCR7-negative TemRA cells. Source of these receptors: a man aged 25-40 years in good health.

This clone was counted a few times. The gene calls are TRBV28 and TRBJ2-7; either TRBD1 or TRBD2 may supply D (6 bases each). Germline values: CDR1 MDHEN, CDR2 SYDVKM. V lost 3 bases and J 3 bases, leaving 12 bases between the germline ends. The CDR3 runs 14 residues. The CDR3 loop reads CASSFGRGGYEQYF. The CDR3 DNA reads TGTGCCAGCAGTTTCGGCAGGGGAGGCTACGAGCAGTACTTC.

The chain is built from TRBV18 and TRBJ2-5, with D perhaps matching TRBD1 (6 bases). Trimming cost V 5 bases and J 5 bases, with 15 bases left between them. This CDR3 is 14 amino acids long. CDR1 and CDR2 (germline): KGHSH, LQKENI. The CDR3 DNA sequence: TGTGCCAGCTCAGATACAGGGTCTGGGGAGACCCAGTACTTC. It specifies CASSDTGSGETQYF. The variable domain in full, with the rest retrieved from reference TRBV18 and TRBJ2-5, is NAGVMQNPRHLVRRRGQEARLRCSPMKGHSHVYWYRQLPEEGLKFMVYLQKENIIDESGMPKERFSAEFPKEGPSILRIQQVVRGDSAAYFCASSDTGSGETQYFGPGTRLLVL.

The genes are TRBV7-9 and TRBJ1-1; weak D call: TRBD1 (6 bases). The length of the CDR3 is 14 residues. Trimming cost V 6 bases and J 1 base, with 12 bases left between them. From germline, CDR1 is SEHNR and CDR2 FQNEAQ (reference sequence). CDR3 residues: CASRKGQSNTEAFF. The CDR3, as DNA: TGTGCCAGCAGGAAAGGACAGTCGAACACTGAAGCTTTCTTT.

This clone was counted only a few times. The chain employs TRBV28 and TRBJ2-7; D unclear. Germline CDR1 reads MDHEN; CDR2 reads SYDVKM. The ends were cut back, 4 bases at V and 0 bases at J, with 7 bases in the middle. This CDR3 has 13 amino acids. Here the CDR3 DNA reads TGTGCCAGCAGTTACTCGGACTCCTACGAGCAGTACTTC. Its protein product is CASSYSDSYEQYF. The full variable domain, rest sourced from reference TRBV28 and TRBJ2-7, is DVKVTQSSRYLVKRTGEKVFLECVQDMDHENMFWYRQDPGLGLRLIYFSYDVKMKEKGDIPEGYSVSREKKERFSLILESASTNQTSMYLCASSYSDSYEQYFGPGTRLTVT.

V and J are TRBV4-1 and TRBJ2-1; D is unclear. Germline V gene sequence: CDR1 MGHRA, CDR2 YSYEKL. This CDR3 comprises 13 residues. V lost 3 bases and J 7 bases, leaving 10 bases between the germline ends. As DNA, the CDR3 is TGCGCCAGCAGCCATCACTACGAGAATGAGCAGTTCTTC. Protein product: CASSHHYENEQFF.

The chain is built from TRBV7-5 and TRBJ2-3; the DNA was not compared with TRBD2, the D call given in the table. TRBV7-5 is tagged as a pseudogene. CDR3 size: 14 residues. The DNA for the CDR3 is TGTGCCAGCAGCCCGACGCTAGGTGCAGATACGCAGTATTTT. Protein sequence: CASSPTLGADTQYF.

This chain links TRBV11-1 with TRBJ2-5; 9 nucleotides agree with TRBD1. Germline trimming cut 6 bases from V and 4 bases from J; bases unmatched to any gene: 0. Germline V gives CDR1 SGHAT, CDR2 FQDESV (reference sequence). The CDR3 runs 12 residues. The CDR3 here is CASRDRGETQYF. CDR3 nucleotide sequence: TGTGCCAGCAGGGACAGGGGAGAGACCCAGTACTTC.

Written as DNA, the CDR3 is TGTGCCAGCAGAGCTCAGCGGGCGTCTGGTTACGAGCAGTACTTC. Translated, it gives CASRAQRASGYEQYF. The rearrangement joins TRBV27 to TRBJ2-7; D perhaps matches TRBD2 (6 bases). Per the germline V gene, CDR1 is MNHEY and CDR2 is SMNVEV (reference sequence). Trimming stripped 6 bases from V and 4 bases from J, with 19 bases between. CDR3 length: 15 amino acids.

This clone was found once. The chain uses TRBV7-2 and TRBJ2-1; 10 nucleotides match TRBD1. V dropped 0 bases and J dropped 7; count of bases not matched to a gene: 9. The CDR3 has 17 amino acids. Germline assignment: CDR1 SGHTA and CDR2 FQGNSA. The CDR3 sequence: CASSLADGQGESNEQFF. The CDR3 DNA follows: TGTGCCAGCAGCTTAGCGGACGGACAGGGGGAGAGTAATGAGCAGTTCTTC.

The V and J genes are TRBV6-1 and TRBJ2-7, with TRBD1 matching 10 bases. This CDR3 comprises 13 residues. Germline V gives CDR1 MNHNS, CDR2 SASEGT. After removal of 8 bases from V and 2 bases from J, the junction contained 3 bases not matched to a gene. The CDR3 DNA sequence: TGTGCCAGCCGGGACAGGGGTGCCTACGAGCAGTACTTC. Amino acids: CASRDRGAYEQYF.

The chain employs TRBV18 and TRBJ1-1; TRBD1 aligns across 9 bases. The CDR3 contains 14 residues. After removal of 6 bases from V and 5 bases from J, the junction contained 7 bases not matched to a gene. Germline V gives CDR1 KGHSH, CDR2 LQKENI. For the CDR3, the DNA is TGTGCCAGCTCGCTAGACAGGGGGAAGACTGAAGCTTTCTTT. The encoded protein is CASSLDRGKTEAFF.

This rearrangement joins TRBV5-1 to TRBJ2-7; D remains ambiguous. Germline V lookup: CDR1 SGHRS, CDR2 YFSETQ. This CDR3 comprises 14 residues. The germline V and J ends were trimmed by 0 bases and 2 bases, with 9 bases remaining between them. CDR3 amino acids: CASSLGARAYEQYF. The CDR3 DNA is TGCGCCAGCAGCTTGGGGGCAAGGGCCTACGAGCAGTACTTC.

V is TRBV28 and J is TRBJ2-7; 7 nucleotides align to TRBD1. Germline CDR1 MDHEN, CDR2 SYDVKM. V dropped 5 bases and J dropped 2; count of bases not matched to a gene: 9. The CDR3 totals 15 residues. The CDR3 DNA is TGTGCCAGCAGTGGCGACAGGGCGGAACCCTACGAGCAGTACTTC. Translating it yields CASSGDRAEPYEQYF.

This chain uses TRBV7-2 with TRBJ2-3, with D hard to call. The CDR3 has 14 residues. Germline CDR1 SGHTA, CDR2 FQGNSA. V was cut by 3 bases and J by 2 bases, with 9 bases left in between. As DNA, the CDR3 is TGTGCCAGCAGCTTTGCGGACCCCACAGATACGCAGTATTTT. This gives the protein CASSFADPTDTQYF.